The 28 T cell receptor beta chains in this list originate from one sample, sequenced in a study of T cells in Graves' hyperthyroidism and ophthalmopathy. Researchers took RNA transcripts and amplified the TCR beta CDR3 regions from them. First-round RT-PCR with HTBI primers amplified the TCR CDR3 region. TCRdb re-called the multiplex PCR reads through MiXCR, storing one row per CDR3 protein. The sample carries 640,000 or so distinct CDR3 sequences, about 14% recorded once. The specimen was blood. The origin of the receptors is a woman in her thirties or forties with Graves' ophthalmopathy.

This clonotype was observed at least ten times. The rearrangement uses TRBV2 and TRBJ2-7; TRBD2 matches 11 bases. Germline CDR1 is SNHLY and CDR2 is FYNNEI. The V gene end was trimmed by 6 bases and the J gene end by 0 bases; junction bases not matched to a gene: 13. The CDR3 has 18 residues. The CDR3 protein is CASSYPTSGSFRSYEQYF. DNA for the CDR3: TGTGCCAGCAGCTACCCAACTAGCGGGAGTTTTCGCTCCTACGAGCAGTACTTC.

This clonotype came up many times. The chain uses TRBV7-2 and TRBJ1-6; D is undetermined. Per the germline V gene, CDR1 is SGHTA and CDR2 is FQGNSA. The V gene lost 4 bases and the J gene lost 10 bases, with 14 bases spanning the gap. The CDR3 is 14 amino acids. CDR3 DNA: TGTGCCAGCAGCTCAATGAATGCCGGATCACCCCTCCACTTT. This gives the protein CASSSMNAGSPLHF.

A word on this clonotype: A junction end diverges from the germline sequence, so it may reflect a read error. The rearrangement joins TRBV28 to TRBJ2-5; the D is unclear. CDR1 MDHEN and CDR2 SYDVKM come from the germline V gene. CDR3 size: 13 residues. The CDR3 nucleotides read TGTGCCAACAGTTTAGCTGGCAAAGAGACCCAGTACTTC. Translating gives CANSLAGKETQYF.

V gene TRBV28 combines with J gene TRBJ2-5; D is possibly TRBD2 (5 bases). The CDR3 covers 14 residues. Trimming shortened V by 6 bases and J by 1 base, and 12 bases separated the two germline ends. CDR1 is MDHEN and CDR2 is SYDVKM in the germline V gene. CDR3 sequence: CASRPPRAQETQYF. The CDR3 DNA reads as TGTGCCAGCAGGCCTCCGAGGGCCCAAGAGACCCAGTACTTC.

This clonotype appeared many times. This sequence joins TRBV7-3 and TRBJ1-1; D is perhaps TRBD1 (5 bases). Germline assignment: CDR1 SGHTA and CDR2 FQGTGA. The CDR3 totals 15 residues. V shed 3 bases and J shed 0 bases, with 11 bases lying between them. CDR3: CASSFSDTLNTEAFF. In nucleotides, the CDR3 is TGTGCCAGCAGCTTCTCGGACACCCTGAACACTGAAGCTTTCTTT.

The rearrangement uses TRBV6-2 or TRBV6-3 and TRBJ2-3; no definite D call. CDR1 MNHEY and CDR2 SVGEGT come from the germline V gene. The CDR3 runs to 13 residues. The ends were cut back, 6 bases at V and 3 bases at J, with 10 bases in the middle. The DNA of the CDR3 is TGTGCCAGCAGACCCGCCGGGACAGATACGCAGTATTTT. This codes for CASRPAGTDTQYF.

This clonotype occurred many times. This sequence joins TRBV11-2 and TRBJ1-2; 7 nucleotides match TRBD1. The junction had 12 bases not matched to a gene; V was cut back by 7 bases and J by 7 bases. The germline CDR1 and CDR2 sequences are SGHAT and FQNNGV. CDR3 length: 14 residues. For the CDR3, the DNA is TGTGCCAGCACCGAGGTTCAGGGGGGGGCTGGCTACACCTTC. Amino acids: CASTEVQGGAGYTF.

This clonotype was recorded a few times. V is TRBV18 and J is TRBJ2-5; D is undetermined. Trimming stripped 3 bases from V and 1 base from J, with 6 bases between. The germline CDR1 and CDR2 sequences are KGHSH and LQKENI. This CDR3 region has 13 residues. Here the CDR3 reads CASSPVPQETQYF. Here the CDR3 DNA reads TGTGCCAGCTCACCGGTCCCCCAAGAGACCCAGTACTTC.

This clonotype was counted ten times or more. The chain couples TRBV29-1 to TRBJ2-3; no clear D. V was cut by 6 bases and J by 7 bases, with 20 bases left in between. The CDR3 runs 14 residues. Germline CDR1 is SQVTM and CDR2 is ANQGSEA. The chain's CDR3 is CSVEPDLITYTQYF. The CDR3 DNA sequence: TGCAGCGTGGAACCGGACCTCATTACTTATACGCAGTATTTT.

The chain carries TRBV6-2 or TRBV6-3 and TRBJ2-5; a possible D gene is TRBD1 (6 bases). Trimming took off 5 bases at V and 5 bases at J, with 15 bases between the two ends. The CDR3 runs to 14 residues. CDR1 is MNHEY and CDR2 is SVGEGT in the germline V gene. The CDR3 here is CASSRQVLGETQYF. As DNA, the CDR3 is TGTGCCAGCAGTAGACAGGTCCTAGGGGAGACCCAGTACTTC.

This clonotype came up a few times. The chain is built from TRBV28 and TRBJ2-7; 9 bases agree with TRBD1. With 5 bases clipped from V and 3 bases from J, the junction kept 8 bases outside the gene matches. Germline V gene data show CDR1 as MDHEN and CDR2 as SYDVKM. This CDR3 has 15 amino acids. This CDR3 reads CASSTSGTGLYEQYF. The CDR3 bases are TGTGCCAGCAGTACGAGTGGGACAGGGCTCTACGAGCAGTACTTC.

This chain connects TRBV28 to TRBJ1-6, with D perhaps TRBD1 (5 bases). Trimming stripped 6 bases from V and 7 bases from J, with 13 bases between. CDR1 and CDR2 from the germline V gene are MDHEN and SYDVKM. The CDR3 is 14 amino acids. CDR3 DNA: TGTGCCAGCAGCAAGGGACGGACGAATTCACCCCTCCACTTT. Translated: CASSKGRTNSPLHF.

This rearrangement joins TRBV6-1 to TRBJ2-1; 10 nucleotides agree with TRBD2. CDR3 length equals 17 residues. Germline lookup yields CDR1 MNHNS and CDR2 SASEGT. Germline trimming cut 3 bases from V and 6 bases from J; bases unmatched to any gene: 11. The CDR3 DNA reads TGTGCCAGCAGTGAGGGACCAGCGGGAGGGCCCGTCAATGAGCAGTTCTTC. Translating gives CASSEGPAGGPVNEQFF.

This clonotype was counted ten times or more. This chain connects TRBV20-1 to TRBJ2-7; 8 bases are a match to TRBD1. The CDR3 is 14 residues long. Germline V lookup: CDR1 DFQATT, CDR2 SNEGSKA (reference sequence). In nucleotides, the CDR3 is TGCAGCGCCTGGACAGGGCAAAACATCTACGAGCAGTACTTC. Its protein product is CSAWTGQNIYEQYF.

Only a few counts were recorded for this clonotype. This chain joins TRBV12-3 or TRBV12-4 and TRBJ2-7, with 7 bases matching TRBD1. The CDR3 is 15 residues long. V trimming: 4 bases; J trimming: 4 bases; junction bases outside the gene matches: 10. The CDR3, as DNA: TGTGCCAGCAGTTCGAACCAACAGGGGTCGTACGAGCAGTACTTC. This translates into CASSSNQQGSYEQYF.

The chain links TRBV6-1 to TRBJ2-3; 14 nucleotides agree with TRBD2. The V gene's germline CDR1 is MNHNS and CDR2 SASEGT. This CDR3 contains 19 residues. Germline trimming cut 5 bases from V and 0 bases from J; bases unmatched to any gene: 10. The CDR3 region has the DNA TGTGCCAGCAGTAGAACAGGACTAGCGGGAGGATCAAGCACAGATACGCAGTATTTT. Protein product: CASSRTGLAGGSSTDTQYF.

At least ten counts were recorded for this clonotype. The chain carries TRBV28 and TRBJ1-3; D not resolved. CDR3 length: 15 amino acids. V gave up 2 bases and J gave up 1 base, with 9 bases separating them. The germline gives CDR1 MDHEN, CDR2 SYDVKM. CDR3 bases: TGTGCCAGCAGTTTAGGCAGCAAATCTGGAAACACCATATATTTT. Translated: CASSLGSKSGNTIYF.

This clonotype was found many times. The rearrangement uses TRBV6-5 and TRBJ2-7; D is possibly TRBD1 or TRBD2 (5 bases each). Germline V gene lookup returns CDR1 MNHEY and CDR2 SVGAGI. The ends were cut back, 0 bases at V and 1 base at J, with 13 bases in the middle. The CDR3 is 16 amino acids. The CDR3 region has the DNA TGTGCCAGCAGTTACTCGATCGGGACGGATTCCTACGAGCAGTACTTC. The encoded protein is CASSYSIGTDSYEQYF.

This rearrangement joins TRBV7-2 to TRBJ1-2; D is possibly TRBD1 (5 bases). Germline V CDR1 and CDR2: SGHTA, FQGNSA. The germline V and J ends were trimmed by 0 bases and 3 bases, with 14 bases remaining between them. This CDR3 contains 16 residues. Here the CDR3 reads CASSLAQGFADYGYTF. In nucleotides, the CDR3 is TGTGCCAGCAGCTTAGCGCAGGGTTTTGCTGACTATGGCTACACCTTC.

This clonotype has a count of ten or more. The gene calls are TRBV9 and TRBJ1-1; possibly TRBD1 for D (5 bases). Trimming cost V 0 bases and J 0 bases, with 12 bases left between them. The germline CDR1 and CDR2 sequences are SGDLS and YYNGEE. There are 16 residues in the CDR3. The CDR3 sequence: CASSVGTPYMNTEAFF. Here the CDR3 DNA reads TGTGCCAGCAGCGTAGGGACACCTTACATGAACACTGAAGCTTTCTTT.

This clonotype appeared many times. Relative to the germline gene, one junction end is altered; a read error may explain this. The chain employs TRBV6-2 or TRBV6-3 and TRBJ1-1; D is undetermined. This CDR3 comprises 14 residues. In germline, CDR1 is MNHEY, CDR2 SVGEGT. In DNA form, the CDR3 reads TGTGCCAGCAGTGACCCCTCATTGAACACTGGAGCTTTCTTT. It translates to CASSDPSLNTGAFF.

The table lists this clonotype with many counts. The rearrangement links TRBV28 to TRBJ2-7; D possibly corresponds to TRBD1 (6 bases). Germline lookup yields CDR1 MDHEN and CDR2 SYDVKM. CDR3 length equals 13 residues. Trimming pared 4 bases from V and 5 bases from J, leaving 12 bases between. DNA for the CDR3: TGTGCCAGCAGTTCCCCCGGGACAAACGAGCAGTACTTC. Protein product: CASSSPGTNEQYF.

This clonotype was found many times. This sequence joins TRBV28 and TRBJ1-1, with D maybe TRBD1 (6 bases). CDR1 is MDHEN and CDR2 is SYDVKM in the germline V gene. The CDR3 contains 16 residues. V was cut by 2 bases and J by 1 base, with 14 bases left in between. This chain's CDR3 is CASSLTGGPSNTEAFF. The CDR3 DNA reads as TGTGCCAGCAGTTTAACCGGGGGGCCCTCGAACACTGAAGCTTTCTTT.

The table lists this clonotype with many counts. V is TRBV28 and J is TRBJ1-5; D gene uncertain. V was cut by 3 bases and J by 0 bases, with 3 bases left in between. Looked up from germline, CDR1 is MDHEN and CDR2 is SYDVKM. This CDR3 comprises 13 residues. DNA of the CDR3: TGTGCCAGCAGTTTGCATAGCAATCAGCCCCAGCATTTT. This sequence encodes CASSLHSNQPQHF.

The table lists this clonotype with many counts. V usage is TRBV6-2 or TRBV6-3 and J usage is TRBJ1-1; D is unresolved. CDR3 length: 15 residues. V lost 2 bases and J lost 1, with 11 bases in between. Germline CDR1 reads MNHEY; CDR2 reads SVGEGT. CDR3 DNA: TGTGCCAGCAGTTACGCGGGGTCCGGGAACACTGAAGCTTTCTTT. Protein product: CASSYAGSGNTEAFF.

Ten or more counts support this clonotype. The chain is built from TRBV12-3 or TRBV12-4 and TRBJ1-5, with D possibly TRBD1 on 6 matching bases. This CDR3 is 14 amino acids long. Between the trimmed V and J ends, which lost 5 bases and 5 bases, there was a span of 13 bases. The CDR3 loop is CASSPTGYDQPQHF. CDR3 coding DNA: TGTGCCAGCAGTCCAACAGGGTATGATCAGCCCCAGCATTTT.

The sample holds many counts of this clonotype. The CDR3 loop is CASSQGEAEYQETQYF. CDR3 bases: TGCGCCAGCAGCCAAGGTGAAGCGGAATATCAAGAGACCCAGTACTTC. The chain employs TRBV4-1 and TRBJ2-5; weak D call: TRBD2 (5 bases). Looked up from germline, CDR1 is MGHRA and CDR2 is YSYEKL. This CDR3 spans 16 amino acids. Trimming left V 1 base short and J 2 bases short, with 14 bases between.

This chain's CDR3 is CASRWGQGLNEQYF. The CDR3, as DNA: TGTGCCAGCAGATGGGGACAGGGTCTAAACGAGCAGTACTTC. The J gene is TRBJ2-7, the V gene TRBV12-3 or TRBV12-4, with 9 bases aligning to TRBD1. Germline trimming cut 6 bases from V and 5 bases from J; bases unmatched to any gene: 8. The CDR3 runs 14 residues.